This TCR beta chain was identified in a study of regulatory T cells in long-lasting Graves disease. The overall study: Graves' patients who were just diagnosed had used antithyroid drugs for under 3 months. Study outcomes and limitations: Those with persistent Graves' had less TCR diversity than newly diagnosed patients. Gene preferences differed: TRBV28, TRBJ1-2, TRBJ2-5 in persistent cases.

The CDR3 totals 18 residues. Looked up from germline, CDR1 is SGHRS and CDR2 is YFSETQ. V shed 2 bases and J 2 bases; nucleotides not matched to a gene: 12. This clonotype occurred many times. The antigen is undetermined. The time point here: newly diagnosed GD, antithyroid drugs for less than 3 months. PBMC RNA was the source of the TCR library. Researchers made TCR beta libraries by using iRepertoire HTBI primers and running Arm-PCR on CDR3 regions. One entry per CDR3 protein results from TCRdb running MiXCR on the multiplex PCR reads. This table holds about 540,000 distinct CDR3 sequences, less than 15% found once. This sample also belongs to another study, concerning T cells in Graves' hyperthyroidism and ophthalmopathy. From that study: Among clonotypes expanded in thyroid above 0.001, most were also found in blood.

This specimen was peripheral blood mononuclear cells (PBMCs), taken at new diagnosis, from a patient treated with antithyroid drugs. This clonotype was obtained from a young man with Graves disease. The V call is TRBV5-1, the J call TRBJ2-3; 9 positions agree with TRBD2. CDR3 DNA sequence: TGCGCCAGCAGCTTTGCGGGGGGGACCCCACCCTACACAGATACGCAGTATTTT. Translation gives CASSFAGGTPPYTDTQYF.